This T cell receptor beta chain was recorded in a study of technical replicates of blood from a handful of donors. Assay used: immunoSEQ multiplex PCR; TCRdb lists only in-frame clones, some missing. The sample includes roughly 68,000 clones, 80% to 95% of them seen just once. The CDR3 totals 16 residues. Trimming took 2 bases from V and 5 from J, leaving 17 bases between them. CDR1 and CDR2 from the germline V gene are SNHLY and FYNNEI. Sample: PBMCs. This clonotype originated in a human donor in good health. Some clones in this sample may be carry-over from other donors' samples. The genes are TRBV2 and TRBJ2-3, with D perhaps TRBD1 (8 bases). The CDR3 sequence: CASSEFGQGGLDTQYF. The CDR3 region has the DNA TGTGCCAGCAGTGAATTCGGACAGGGAGGGCTAGATACGCAGTATTTT. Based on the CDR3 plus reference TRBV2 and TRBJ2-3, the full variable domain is EPEVTQTPSHQVTQMGQEVILRCVPISNHLYFYWYRQILGQKVEFLVSFYNNEISEKSEIFDDQFSVERPDGSNFTLKIRSTKLEDSAMYFCASSEFGQGGLDTQYFGPGTRLTVL.